The 10 T cell receptor beta chains listed next were all sequenced from one sample in a study of blood T cell repertoires in COVID-19 (dated by TCRdb to 2018 to 2021). The library was produced with the immunoSEQ multiplex PCR assay. In TCRdb, the immuneACCESS table is reduced to in-frame sequences with V and J assigned. These tables do not hold every clone; where another copy was compared, an unresolved V gene accounts for under half, and the others remain unexplained. Counted in this sample were some 65,000 clones; more than 75% of them appeared once. The ten top clones hold 15% to 20% of the sample. Sequenced sample: peripheral blood. Every receptor here comes from a man aged 40-49 years with COVID-19, enrolled during active disease.

Here the CDR3 reads CASSRRTDTEAFF. The CDR3 nucleotides are TGTGCCAGCAGCCGCAGGACAGACACTGAAGCTTTCTTT. The chain is built from TRBV7-2 and TRBJ1-1; maybe TRBD1 (6 bases). Per the germline V gene, CDR1 is SGHTA and CDR2 is FQGNSA. Trimming pared 5 bases from V and 3 bases from J, leaving 10 bases between. The CDR3 covers 13 residues.

The chain is built from TRBV6-1 and TRBJ1-1; D may be TRBD1 (5 bases). CDR3 length equals 15 residues. V lost 2 bases and J lost 3, with 13 bases in between. Germline V gene data show CDR1 as MNHNS and CDR2 as SASEGT. The CDR3, as DNA: TGTGCCAGCAGTGAACAAGGTGGAGGGGACACTGAAGCTTTCTTT. Translation: CASSEQGGGDTEAFF.

This chain joins TRBV7-8 and TRBJ2-7, with a weak D call TRBD1 (6 bases). Per the germline V gene, CDR1 is SGHVS and CDR2 is FQNEAQ. The V gene lost 1 base and the J gene lost 3 bases, with 19 bases spanning the gap. The CDR3 is 17 amino acids. CDR3 sequence (DNA): TGTGCCAGCAGCTTAGACCGTCGGCCAGGGGCCTTCTACGAGCAGTACTTC. Amino acids: CASSLDRRPGAFYEQYF. Together with reference TRBV7-8 and TRBJ2-7, the CDR3 gives the full variable domain: GAGVSQSPRYKVAKRGQDVALRCDPISGHVSLFWYQQALGQGPEFLTYFQNEAQLDKSGLPSDRFFAERPEGSVSTLKIQRTQQEDSAVYLCASSLDRRPGAFYEQYFGPGTRLTVT.

The rearrangement joins TRBV7-6 to TRBJ1-5; the match to TRBD1 covers 7 bases. Germline lookup yields CDR1 SGHVS and CDR2 FNYEAQ. V trimming: 6 bases; J trimming: 5 bases; junction bases outside the gene matches: 4. This CDR3 is 13 amino acids long. Here the CDR3 reads CASSRQGDQPQHF. The CDR3 nucleotides are TGTGCCAGCAGTCGACAGGGAGATCAGCCCCAGCATTTT.

This clone was seen just once. The rearrangement links TRBV27 to TRBJ1-5; D perhaps matches TRBD1 (6 bases). Between the trimmed V and J ends, which lost 6 bases and 2 bases, there was a span of 14 bases. CDR1 is MNHEY, CDR2 SMNVEV, per germline (reference sequence). The CDR3 has 15 residues. Here the CDR3 DNA reads TGTGCCAGCAGCCCAGGGGTATCGGGCAATCAGCCCCAGCATTTT. It codes for CASSPGVSGNQPQHF.

J is TRBJ1-4 and V is TRBV6-5; 10 bases agree with TRBD1. Germline assignment: CDR1 MNHEY and CDR2 SVGAGI. Germline trimming cut 4 bases from V and 3 bases from J; bases unmatched to any gene: 5. The CDR3 covers 16 residues. In DNA form, the CDR3 reads TGTGCCAGCAGTTGGGGACAGGGGAATCCTAATGAAAAACTGTTTTTT. Translation: CASSWGQGNPNEKLFF.

The chain combines TRBV2 with TRBJ2-3; TRBD2 aligns across 10 bases. The CDR3 has 14 amino acids. V shed 8 bases, J shed 4 bases, and the junction held 6 bases outside the gene matches. Germline CDR1 is SNHLY and CDR2 is FYNNEI. The CDR3 here is CASGRSGGADTQYF. The DNA for the CDR3 is TGTGCCAGCGGGAGAAGCGGGGGGGCAGATACGCAGTATTTT.

Only one count was recorded for this clone. The chain has TRBV9 and TRBJ2-3, with 9 positions matching TRBD1. J was trimmed by 5 bases and V by 4 bases; bases with no gene match: 14. The CDR3 is made up of 17 amino acids. CDR1 is SGDLS and CDR2 is YYNGEE in the germline V gene. The CDR3 here is CASSTGDRVTVQDTQYF. For the CDR3, the DNA is TGTGCCAGCAGCACCGGGGACAGGGTCACTGTTCAAGATACGCAGTATTTT.

A single count supports this clone. V usage is TRBV11-2 and J usage is TRBJ2-1; tentatively, D is TRBD1 (7 bases). Germline-derived CDR1 and CDR2 are SGHAT and FQNNGV. V was clipped by 1 base and J by 9 bases, with 19 bases between them. The CDR3 runs to 16 residues. The DNA for the CDR3 is TGTGCCAGCAGCTTAGTGGTTGGTCAGGGGGGCTTTGAGCAGTTCTTC. It codes for CASSLVVGQGGFEQFF.

CDR3 residues: CASRSVSGSKGTQYF. The CDR3 coding sequence is TGTGCCAGCAGATCCGTTAGCGGTTCAAAGGGTACGCAGTATTTT. The rearrangement uses TRBV6-5 and TRBJ2-3, with D possibly being TRBD2 (6 bases). The CDR3 is 15 residues long. Trimming left V 6 bases short and J 8 bases short, with 21 bases between. Per the germline V gene, CDR1 is MNHEY and CDR2 is SVGAGI.